Shown below are 10 T cell receptor beta chains from a single sample sequenced in a study of shared clonotypes between healthy human individuals. Some clones are missing from TCRdb's copy, which holds only in-frame ones; the method was immunoSEQ multiplex PCR. The data show hundreds of thousands of clones, almost 97% seen once. Sequencing input: naive CD4+ T cells sorted from blood. Sample subset: CD45RA+ positively selected. These receptors all come from a woman aged 25 to 45 in good health.

The genes are TRBV30 and TRBJ2-6, with D unresolved. V was trimmed by 0 bases and J by 0 bases, leaving 6 bases between them. Per the germline V gene, CDR1 is GTSNPN and CDR2 is SVGIG (reference sequence). The CDR3 runs 15 residues. Written as DNA, the CDR3 is TGTGCCTGGAGTGTAGGCCTCTCTGGGGCCAACGTCCTGACTTTC. This encodes CAWSVGLSGANVLTF. Based on the CDR3 plus reference TRBV30 and TRBJ2-6, the full variable domain is SQTIHQWPATLVQPVGSPLSLECTVEGTSNPNLYWYRQAAGRGLQLLFYSVGIGQISSEVPQNLSASRPQDRQFILSSKKLLLSDSGFYLCAWSVGLSGANVLTFGAGSRLTVL.

The chain is built from TRBV20-1 and TRBJ2-1; D call uncertain. The CDR3 is 10 residues long. The germline V gene encodes CDR1 DFQATT and CDR2 SNEGSKA (reference sequence). V was shortened by 3 bases and J by 6 bases, with 3 bases between the two germline ends. This chain's CDR3 is CSASSNEQFF. The CDR3 DNA reads TGCAGTGCTAGTAGCAATGAGCAGTTCTTC.

The rearrangement links TRBV7-9 to TRBJ2-7, with TRBD1 as a possible D gene (5 bases). Germline V lookup: CDR1 SEHNR, CDR2 FQNEAQ (reference sequence). CDR3 length: 14 amino acids. Trimming stripped 2 bases from V and 3 bases from J, with 11 bases between. CDR3 amino acids: CASSLTGNRYEQYF. The CDR3, as DNA: TGTGCCAGCAGCTTAACAGGAAACCGCTACGAGCAGTACTTC.

V is TRBV14 and J is TRBJ2-1, with D perhaps TRBD1 (6 bases). Trimming shortened V by 3 bases and J by 8 bases, and 17 bases separated the two germline ends. The CDR3 length is 15 residues. The germline gives CDR1 SGHDN, CDR2 FVKESK. DNA of the CDR3: TGTGCCAGCAGCCAGGTGGCCAGGGGATTATATGAGCAGTTCTTC. Residues: CASSQVARGLYEQFF.

This clone occurred once. The rearrangement joins TRBV19 to TRBJ1-5; a possible D gene is TRBD1 (5 bases). The CDR3 loop spans 15 amino acids. V was pared by 7 bases and J by 2 bases, with 15 bases between. CDR1 LNHDA and CDR2 SQIVND come from the germline V gene (reference sequence). CDR3 sequence reads: CASTDHGHRNQPQHF. DNA for the CDR3: TGTGCCAGTACCGACCATGGACACCGCAATCAGCCCCAGCATTTT. Complete variable domain (other parts from reference TRBV19 and TRBJ1-5): DGGITQSPKYLFRKEGQNVTLSCEQNLNHDAMYWYRQDPGQGLRLIYYSQIVNDFQKGDIAEGYSVSREKKESFPLTVTSAQKNPTAFYLCASTDHGHRNQPQHFGDGTRLSIL.

This rearrangement joins TRBV14 to TRBJ1-3, with a possible D match to TRBD1 (6 bases). Germline loops: CDR1 SGHDN, CDR2 FVKESK. The CDR3 has 19 amino acids. The V and J ends lost 6 bases and 1 base respectively, with 25 bases between them. The CDR3 DNA reads as TGTGCCAGCAGACCCGCCCGGGGGGCCCTAAGGTCATCTGGAAACACCATATATTTT. This codes for CASRPARGALRSSGNTIYF.

The table lists this clone with a count of one. The chain recombines TRBV6-5 with TRBJ2-1; D unclear. V lost 6 bases and J 3 bases, leaving 6 bases between the germline ends. CDR1 is MNHEY and CDR2 is SVGAGI in the germline V gene. The CDR3 has 12 amino acids. CDR3 in amino acids: CASSPGYNEQFF. In DNA form, the CDR3 reads TGTGCCAGCAGCCCCGGCTACAATGAGCAGTTCTTC.

The chain employs TRBV19 and TRBJ1-5; a weak D match, TRBD1 (5 bases). The CDR3 has 13 amino acids. The V end was cut by 3 bases, the J end by 4 bases, with 7 bases between. Germline loops: CDR1 LNHDA, CDR2 SQIVND (reference sequence). CDR3: CASSMGENQPQHF. As DNA, the CDR3 is TGTGCCAGTAGTATGGGGGAAAATCAGCCCCAGCATTTT.

The chain has TRBV20-1 and TRBJ2-7; D ambiguous. The germline V gene has CDR1 DFQATT and CDR2 SNEGSKA (reference sequence). Trimming shortened V by 3 bases and J by 3 bases, and 3 bases separated the two germline ends. The CDR3 is 10 residues long. The CDR3 sequence: CSASNYEQYF. As DNA, the CDR3 is TGCAGTGCTAGCAACTACGAGCAGTACTTC.

The chain links TRBV5-1 to TRBJ1-2, with unresolved D. Trimming stripped 0 bases from V and 6 bases from J, with 15 bases between. Germline V CDR1 and CDR2: SGHRS, YFSETQ. The CDR3 is 15 amino acids. This CDR3 reads CASSLVVGGENGYTF. Written as DNA, the CDR3 is TGCGCCAGCAGCTTGGTCGTCGGAGGAGAGAATGGCTACACCTTC.